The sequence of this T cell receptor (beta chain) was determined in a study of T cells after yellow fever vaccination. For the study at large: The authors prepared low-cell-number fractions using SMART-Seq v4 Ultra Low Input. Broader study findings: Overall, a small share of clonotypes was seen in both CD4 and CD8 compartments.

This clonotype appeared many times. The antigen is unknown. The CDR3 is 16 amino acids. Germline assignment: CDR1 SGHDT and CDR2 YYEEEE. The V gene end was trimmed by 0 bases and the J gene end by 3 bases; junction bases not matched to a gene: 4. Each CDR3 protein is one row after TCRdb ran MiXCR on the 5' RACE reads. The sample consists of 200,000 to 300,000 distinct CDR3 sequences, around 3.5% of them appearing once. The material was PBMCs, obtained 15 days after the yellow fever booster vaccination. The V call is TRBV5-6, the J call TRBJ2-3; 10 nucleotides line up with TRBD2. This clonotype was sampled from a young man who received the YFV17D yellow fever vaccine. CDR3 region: CASSLGLAGETDTQYF. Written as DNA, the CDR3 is TGTGCCAGCAGCTTGGGGCTAGCGGGGGAGACAGATACGCAGTATTTT.